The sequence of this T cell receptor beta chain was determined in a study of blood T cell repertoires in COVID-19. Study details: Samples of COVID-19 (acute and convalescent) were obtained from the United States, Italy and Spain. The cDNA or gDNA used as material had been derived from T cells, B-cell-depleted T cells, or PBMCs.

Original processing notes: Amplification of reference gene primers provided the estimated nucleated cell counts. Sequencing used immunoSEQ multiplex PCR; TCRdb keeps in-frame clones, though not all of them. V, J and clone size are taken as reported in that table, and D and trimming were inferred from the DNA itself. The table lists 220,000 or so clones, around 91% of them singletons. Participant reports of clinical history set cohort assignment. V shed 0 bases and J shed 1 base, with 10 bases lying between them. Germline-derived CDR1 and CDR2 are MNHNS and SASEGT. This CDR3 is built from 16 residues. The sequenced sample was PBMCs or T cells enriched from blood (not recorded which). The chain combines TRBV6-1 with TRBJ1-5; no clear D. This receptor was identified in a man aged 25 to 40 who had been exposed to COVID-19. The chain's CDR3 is CASSEARRRSNQPQHF. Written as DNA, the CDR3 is TGTGCCAGCAGTGAAGCGAGGCGGAGGAGCAATCAGCCCCAGCATTTT.